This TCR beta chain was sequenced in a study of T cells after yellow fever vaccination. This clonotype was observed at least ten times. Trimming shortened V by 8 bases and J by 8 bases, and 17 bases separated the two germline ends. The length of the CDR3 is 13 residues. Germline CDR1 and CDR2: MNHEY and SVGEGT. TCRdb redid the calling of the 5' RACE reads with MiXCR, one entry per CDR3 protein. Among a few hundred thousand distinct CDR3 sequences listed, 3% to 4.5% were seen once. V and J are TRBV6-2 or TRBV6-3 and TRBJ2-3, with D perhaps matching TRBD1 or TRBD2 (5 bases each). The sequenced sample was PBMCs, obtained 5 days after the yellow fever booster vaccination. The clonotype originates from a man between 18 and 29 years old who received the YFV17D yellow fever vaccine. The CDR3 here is CASGTPEILTQYF. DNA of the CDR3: TGTGCCAGCGGGACCCCAGAGATACTTACGCAGTATTTT.